This TCR beta chain stems from a study of siplizumab effects on memory and regulatory T cells. Notes on the study in general: Under siplizumab, alloreactive sequences traced to unstimulated CD4+ memory cells were significantly reduced. The diversity of naive T cells seemed greater than that of memory cells, and their alloresponse contribution seemed major.

The CDR3 runs 14 residues. Germline values: CDR1 SGHRS, CDR2 YFSETQ. A word on this clone: Antigen unknown. Germline is not matched at one junction end, which may reflect a read error.

For every sample, 95,000 to 100,000 TCR templates were assayed. Profiled with immunoSEQ multiplex PCR; TCRdb holds only in-frame clones, not every one. The table has roughly 100,000 clones, roughly 93% seen once. The specimen was Tregs sorted from blood. The chain joins TRBV5-1 to TRBJ1-1, with D possibly being TRBD1 (5 bases). This TCR derives from a human donor in good health. CDR3 sequence reads: CASSLAPGQSPIIF. As DNA, the CDR3 is TGCGCCAGCAGCTTGGCTCCGGGGCAGTCACCCATCATATTT.